These 12 T cell receptor beta chains were all obtained from the same sample, sequenced in a study of T cell responses to AZD1222 COVID-19 vaccine. The assay was immunoSEQ multiplex PCR, and TCRdb's table has in-frame clones only and misses some. Reported are 150,000 or so clones; the ten largest clones contain 2.2%. The sequenced sample consisted of peripheral blood. These receptors came from an adult in good health.

The chain recombines TRBV2 with TRBJ2-5; no reliable D call. This CDR3 is 18 amino acids long. Per the germline V gene, CDR1 is SNHLY and CDR2 is FYNNEI. Trimming removed 4 bases from V and 2 bases from J, with 23 bases in between. The CDR3 loop is CASSVHLRRTALQETQYF. The CDR3 DNA sequence: TGTGCCAGCAGTGTGCATCTTAGAAGAACAGCTTTACAAGAGACCCAGTACTTC.

The rearrangement uses TRBV19 and TRBJ1-5, with D perhaps matching TRBD1 (5 bases). The CDR3 is 17 amino acids. Trimming removed 5 bases at V and 2 bases at J, with 19 bases between. Germline loops: CDR1 LNHDA, CDR2 SQIVND (reference sequence). CDR3 region: CASSPWGTGRRNQPQHF. The CDR3 DNA reads as TGTGCCAGTAGTCCCTGGGGGACGGGCAGACGCAATCAGCCCCAGCATTTT.

CDR3 sequence: CASSLRLAEITDTQYF. Written as DNA, the CDR3 is TGCGCCAGCAGCTTGCGACTAGCGGAAATCACAGATACGCAGTATTTT. The chain joins TRBV5-1 to TRBJ2-3; 9 nucleotides agree with TRBD2. Germline V gives CDR1 SGHRS, CDR2 YFSETQ. This CDR3 has 16 amino acids. Losses at the gene ends were 1 base for V and 2 bases for J; bases not matched to a gene: 5.

The CDR3 DNA sequence: TGTGCCGGGAAGTTCCCATCGATAGGGCAGTTCTTC. It translates to CAGKFPSIGQFF. This rearrangement joins TRBV30 to TRBJ2-1; D gene unclear. There are 12 residues in the CDR3. Germline CDR1 and CDR2: GTSNPN and SVGIG (reference sequence). V lost 8 bases and J 12 bases, leaving 20 bases between the germline ends.

V gene TRBV6-5 combines with J gene TRBJ1-5, with D tentatively TRBD1 (6 bases). From germline, CDR1 is MNHEY and CDR2 SVGAGI. V was trimmed by 2 bases and J by 4 bases, leaving 12 bases between them. CDR3 length: 15 residues. The CDR3 coding sequence is TGTGCCAGCAGTTACAGGTACAGGGAGAATCAGCCCCAGCATTTT. The encoded protein is CASSYRYRENQPQHF.

The rearrangement links TRBV6-2 or TRBV6-3 to TRBJ1-4; no clear D. Germline loops: CDR1 MNHEY, CDR2 SVGEGT. Trimming shortened V by 6 bases and J by 2 bases, and 13 bases separated the two germline ends. This CDR3 region has 15 residues. This chain's CDR3 is CASSSWGSTNEKLFF. As DNA, the CDR3 is TGTGCCAGCAGCTCCTGGGGTAGCACTAATGAAAAACTGTTTTTT.

The J gene is TRBJ1-3, the V gene TRBV5-1, with 7 bases aligning to TRBD1. V shed 0 bases and J 2 bases; nucleotides not matched to a gene: 5. The CDR3 loop spans 16 amino acids. CDR1 and CDR2 (germline): SGHRS, YFSETQ. The CDR3 DNA is TGCGCCAGCAGCTTGGGGACCGGGACAGCTGGAAACACCATATATTTT. Its protein product is CASSLGTGTAGNTIYF.

This sequence joins TRBV28 and TRBJ1-4; D is unclear. Germline CDR1 and CDR2: MDHEN and SYDVKM. The CDR3 covers 15 residues. Trimming stripped 3 bases from V and 7 bases from J, with 15 bases between. CDR3 loop: CASSLTRTEGEKLFF. CDR3 DNA sequence: TGTGCCAGCAGTTTGACCCGAACGGAGGGTGAAAAACTGTTTTTT. Using reference TRBV28 and TRBJ1-4 for the parts outside the CDR3, the full variable domain is DVKVTQSSRYLVKRTGEKVFLECVQDMDHENMFWYRQDPGLGLRLIYFSYDVKMKEKGDIPEGYSVSREKKERFSLILESASTNQTSMYLCASSLTRTEGEKLFFGSGTQLSVL.

This chain's CDR3 is CASSPRTGHNEQFF. CDR3 bases: TGTGCCAGCAGCCCTCGGACAGGCCACAATGAGCAGTTCTTC. The V and J genes are TRBV5-4 and TRBJ2-1, with TRBD1 matching over 7 bases. Trimming removed 4 bases from V and 5 bases from J; junction bases left unmatched: 6. The CDR3 has 14 amino acids. Germline CDR1 and CDR2: SGHNT and YYREEE (reference sequence).

The V gene is TRBV7-2, the J gene TRBJ1-2, with a weak D call TRBD1 (6 bases). CDR1 is SGHTA, CDR2 FQGNSA, per germline. V lost 7 bases to trimming and J lost 8 bases, with 20 bases between them. The CDR3 sequence is 14 residues long. Here the CDR3 DNA reads TGTGCCAGCAACCTATCCGGGACATCCGTGGGCTACACCTTC. This gives the protein CASNLSGTSVGYTF.

V gene TRBV2 combines with J gene TRBJ1-1, with 8 positions matching TRBD1. Germline V CDR1 and CDR2: SNHLY, FYNNEI. Losses at the gene ends were 6 bases for V and 5 bases for J; bases not matched to a gene: 5. CDR3 length: 13 amino acids. CDR3 amino acids: CASSGDRTTEAFF. For the CDR3, the DNA is TGTGCCAGCAGCGGGGACAGGACGACTGAAGCTTTCTTT. Full variable domain (missing parts from reference TRBV2 and TRBJ1-1): EPEVTQTPSHQVTQMGQEVILRCVPISNHLYFYWYRQILGQKVEFLVSFYNNEISEKSEIFDDQFSVERPDGSNFTLKIRSTKLEDSAMYFCASSGDRTTEAFFGQGTRLTVV.

The rearrangement joins TRBV3-1 (or the pseudogene TRBV3-2) to TRBJ1-2, with 7 bases that match TRBD1. The CDR3 consists of 13 residues. Trimming took 3 bases from V and 4 from J; bases not matched to a gene: 2. Germline V lookup: CDR1 LGHDT, CDR2 YNNKEL (reference sequence). CDR3 sequence: CASSHRDSYGYTF. The CDR3, as DNA: TGTGCCAGCAGCCATCGGGACAGCTATGGCTACACCTTC.